The present T cell receptor beta chain was sequenced within a study of cytotoxic CD8 clonotypes in ibrutinib-treated CLL. Study-level information: Among the patients, 10 to 11 presented as relapsed/refractory and 15 as treatment-naive; roughly 17 showed unmutated IGHV. Samples yielded averages of approximately 260,000 productive templates and fewer than 95,000 productive rearrangements. General study findings and limits: Public clonotypes, found uncommonly, either contracted or stayed stable on treatment. Baseline levels were approached again at progression, after clonality had risen at ibrutinib response.

Comment on this clone: The antigen remains unidentified. At one boundary the junction diverges from the germline segment, which might be a read error.

This CDR3 region has 13 residues. The germline gives CDR1 SNHLY, CDR2 FYNNEI. Libraries were prepared by immunoSEQ multiplex PCR; TCRdb keeps only in-frame clonotypes and omits some of them. The repertoire holds about 140,000 clones, with 70% to 90% as singletons. The chain has TRBV2 and TRBJ1-1; D is undetermined. The sample here was PBMCs, taken after 36 months of ibrutinib treatment. The clonotype originates from a human donor with chronic lymphocytic leukemia. CDR3 nucleotides: TGTGCCAGCAGGGAAGATAAGGACACTGAAGCTTTCTTT. The encoded protein is CASREDKDTEAFF.